This T cell receptor beta chain was recovered during a study of shared clonotypes between healthy human individuals. Only in-frame clones appear in the TCRdb table, and some are missing; sequencing was by immunoSEQ multiplex PCR. The sample includes 2 million to 3 million clones, over 85% seen only once; the top ten take roughly 0.39%. This sequence originates from a man aged 18 to 30 in good health. Some clones in this sample may be carry-over from other donors' samples. Sequenced input: naive CD4+ T cells from PBMCs. Stated subset: CD45RA+ positively selected.

CDR3 in amino acids: CASSAPGGHYTF. The CDR3 DNA follows: TGCGCCAGCAGCGCTCCGGGGGGTCACTACACCTTC. The chain combines TRBV5-1 with TRBJ1-2; weak D call: TRBD1 (5 bases). The CDR3 is made up of 12 amino acids. Germline V gene data show CDR1 as SGHRS and CDR2 as YFSETQ. The V end was cut by 4 bases, the J end by 10 bases, with 14 bases between.